These 3 T cell receptor beta chains originate from one sample sequenced in a study of T cells after posttransplantation cyclophosphamide. Data came from immunoSEQ multiplex PCR; TCRdb stores just in-frame clones and leaves some out. The sample consists of tens of thousands of clones, approximately 92% of them appearing once. The sequenced sample consisted of PBMCs. These receptors came from a woman in her 30s in good health and a related stem cell transplant donor.

The chain employs TRBV6-5 and TRBJ1-5, with TRBD1 matching over 7 bases. The CDR3 runs 15 residues. V shed 0 bases and J 6 bases; nucleotides not matched to a gene: 5. CDR1 and CDR2 from the germline V gene are MNHEY and SVGAGI. In nucleotides, the CDR3 is TGTGCCAGCAGTTACTCCCAGGGGGATAGTCAGCCCCAGCATTTT. Amino acid sequence: CASSYSQGDSQPQHF.

The V gene is TRBV7-3, the J gene TRBJ2-1; 10 nucleotides line up with TRBD2. The V gene's germline CDR1 is SGHTA and CDR2 FQGTGA. Germline trimming cut 8 bases from V and 5 bases from J; bases unmatched to any gene: 6. The CDR3 consists of 14 residues. The CDR3 bases are TGTGCCAGCTCCCTAGCGGGGGTTAACAATGAGCAGTTCTTC. Its protein product is CASSLAGVNNEQFF. The entire variable domain, with the rest obtained from reference TRBV7-3 and TRBJ2-1, is as follows: GAGVSQTPSNKVTEKGKYVELRCDPISGHTALYWYRQSLGQGPEFLIYFQGTGAADDSGLPNDRFFAVRPEGSVSTLKIQRTERGDSAVYLCASSLAGVNNEQFFGPGTRLTVL.

The V gene is TRBV2, the J gene TRBJ2-1; the match to TRBD1 covers 12 bases. The V gene's germline CDR1 is SNHLY and CDR2 FYNNEI. V gave up 6 bases and J gave up 8 bases; unmatched junction bases: 17. The CDR3 covers 18 residues. The CDR3 bases are TGTGCCAGCAGCACCGGGGACAGGGGGCTAGCGGGGCCCTATGAGCAGTTCTTC. It encodes CASSTGDRGLAGPYEQFF.